A selection of T cell receptor beta chains follows, all from one sample in a study of blood T cell repertoires in COVID-19. Produced via immunoSEQ multiplex PCR; TCRdb's table is partial and in-frame only. The sample records tens of thousands of clones, around three quarters being singletons. Sample: peripheral blood. The receptors shown here come from a woman of 80 years or more with active or convalescent COVID-19. Each CDR3 is given without its conserved first and last residue.

cdr3_aa: ASSLWGRRGYT
v_call: TRBV7-2

cdr3_aa: ASRRQGSNQPQH
v_call: TRBV28

cdr3_aa: ASMRWGGYNEQF
v_call: TRBV19

cdr3_aa: ASSLRQGDSYEQY
v_call: TRBV4-3

cdr3_aa: ASSNSAGTGEPNSPLH
v_call: TRBV28

cdr3_aa: ASSDGTPDGTEAF
v_call: TRBV25-1

cdr3_aa: ASSGWTSRETQY
v_call: TRBV5-4

cdr3_aa: ASRDRGQINTEAF
v_call: TRBV7-9

cdr3_aa: ASSRSTEYYGYT
v_call: TRBV4-3

cdr3_aa: ASSPRRLFQETQY
v_call: TRBV7-8

cdr3_aa: AIGDREDQNTEAF
v_call: TRBV10-3

cdr3_aa: ASSTRLAGQETQY
v_call: TRBV5-8

cdr3_aa: ASSLEDNPSTDTQY
v_call: TRBV5-6

cdr3_aa: AWSFAGGELF
v_call: TRBV30

cdr3_aa: ASSGGEGRQPQH
v_call: TRBV6-6

cdr3_aa: ASKGQGLNQPQH
v_call: TRBV2

cdr3_aa: ASRYGQGGFPVQY
v_call: TRBV5-6

cdr3_aa: ASSIVGQGINYGYT
v_call: TRBV19

cdr3_aa: ASSLDTGSPLH
v_call: TRBV11-3

cdr3_aa: ASRYITRDRGGDTQY
v_call: TRBV27

cdr3_aa: ASSQDSSGATSYEQY
v_call: TRBV4-3

cdr3_aa: ASSFRTGSYEQY
v_call: TRBV19

cdr3_aa: ASSPDRGWQPQH
v_call: TRBV6-5

cdr3_aa: ASSPWGGNQETQY
v_call: TRBV18

cdr3_aa: AWSTRGNYGYT
v_call: TRBV30

cdr3_aa: ATSDLLPRDSLNQPQH
v_call: TRBV24-1

cdr3_aa: ASSGHSGGGTDTQY
v_call: TRBV3-1/TRBV3-2

cdr3_aa: ASSQVPGETQY
v_call: TRBV4-1

cdr3_aa: ASSQGLARDEQF
v_call: TRBV4-1

cdr3_aa: ASTLRRGTTNEKLF
v_call: TRBV19

cdr3_aa: ASSLVAGPDTQY
v_call: TRBV5-4

cdr3_aa: AISESETGSGHT
v_call: TRBV10-3

cdr3_aa: ASTRGGGSYEQY
v_call: TRBV7-2

cdr3_aa: ASSVQGEHSGNTIY
v_call: TRBV6-1

cdr3_aa: ASSLDQPGLYGYT
v_call: TRBV7-6

cdr3_aa: ASSVGAGGVNTEAF
v_call: TRBV9

cdr3_aa: ASSSPSGNTGELF
v_call: TRBV11-3

cdr3_aa: ASSRDGGAYEQF
v_call: TRBV6-2/TRBV6-3

cdr3_aa: ASSTDRATNEKLF
v_call: TRBV2

cdr3_aa: ASFQGTNSPLH
v_call: TRBV28

cdr3_aa: SVAVGPYEQY
v_call: TRBV29-1

cdr3_aa: ASSLSSGEGSYGYT
v_call: TRBV27

cdr3_aa: ASSLAGRGTEAF
v_call: TRBV6-5

cdr3_aa: ASSSGQGMSEQF
v_call: TRBV7-9

cdr3_aa: ACQDRGKVSNQPQH
v_call: TRBV30

cdr3_aa: ASSYDSIGRTGELF
v_call: TRBV2

cdr3_aa: ASSIQTGGPETQY
v_call: TRBV19

cdr3_aa: ASSLDPTGIYEQY
v_call: TRBV11-2

cdr3_aa: ASSLGDTFSPLH
v_call: TRBV7-2

cdr3_aa: ASSSPRGGTNYGYT
v_call: TRBV28

cdr3_aa: ASSSTSLGTQY
v_call: TRBV7-9